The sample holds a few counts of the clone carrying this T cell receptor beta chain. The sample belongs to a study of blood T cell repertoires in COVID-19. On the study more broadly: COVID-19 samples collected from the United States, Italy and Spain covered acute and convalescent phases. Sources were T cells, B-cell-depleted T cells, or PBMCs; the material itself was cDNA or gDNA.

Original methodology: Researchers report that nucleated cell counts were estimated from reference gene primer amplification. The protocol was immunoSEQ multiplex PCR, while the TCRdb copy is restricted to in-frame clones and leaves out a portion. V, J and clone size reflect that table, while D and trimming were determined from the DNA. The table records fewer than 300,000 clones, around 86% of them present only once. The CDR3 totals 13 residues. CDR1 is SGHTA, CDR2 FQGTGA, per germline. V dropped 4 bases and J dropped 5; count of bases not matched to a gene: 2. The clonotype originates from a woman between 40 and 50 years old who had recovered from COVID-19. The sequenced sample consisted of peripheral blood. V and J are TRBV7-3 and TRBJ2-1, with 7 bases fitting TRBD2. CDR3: CASSSTSHNEQFF. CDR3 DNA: TGTGCCAGCAGCTCGACTAGCCACAATGAGCAGTTCTTC. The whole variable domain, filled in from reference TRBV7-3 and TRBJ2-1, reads GAGVSQTPSNKVTEKGKYVELRCDPISGHTALYWYRQSLGQGPEFLIYFQGTGAADDSGLPNDRFFAVRPEGSVSTLKIQRTERGDSAVYLCASSSTSHNEQFFGPGTRLTVL.